The 22 T cell receptor beta chains presented below share a single source sample, sequenced in a study of shared clonotypes between healthy human individuals (dated by TCRdb to 2020 to 2021). Libraries came from the immunoSEQ multiplex PCR assay. What TCRdb holds here is the immuneACCESS table cut down to in-frame rearrangements. Part of the clones is not present; checked against another copy, under half of the missing clones reflect an unresolved V gene, and the others are unexplained. This sample lists 600,000 to 750,000 clones; 72% were detected once. 1.8% of the sample comes from the top ten. Sequencing used memory CD4+ T cells sorted from blood. The sample's cell subset or site label, in plain terms: CD45RA-negative fraction. The receptors were sampled from a woman aged 30 to 39 in good health.

In its sample, this clone was seen a few times. The same CDR3 can be traced to other DNA sequences in this sample. The rearrangement uses TRBV2 and TRBJ1-5, with D perhaps matching TRBD1 (5 bases). Germline lookup yields CDR1 SNHLY and CDR2 FYNNEI. The CDR3 covers 13 residues. V was cut by 3 bases and J by 3 bases, with 6 bases left in between. CDR3 sequence (DNA): TGTGCCAGCAGTGAGGGGCCCAATCAGCCCCAGCATTTT. Protein: CASSEGPNQPQHF.

With regard to this clone: A single base separates this from a much larger clone, so it may be a read error. Other DNA sequences from this sample encode an identical CDR3 as well. The V call is TRBV4-1, the J call TRBJ2-1; TRBD2 matches 11 bases. The CDR3 has 17 amino acids. Germline lookup yields CDR1 MGHRA and CDR2 YSYEKL. This CDR3 reads CASSEVPGTSGYNEQFF. The CDR3 nucleotides are TGCGCCAGCAGTGAAGTCCCCGGGACTAGCGGCTACAATGAGCAATTCTTC.

This clone was counted once. The J gene is TRBJ2-7, the V gene TRBV10-3; 11 nucleotides match TRBD2. J gave up 0 bases and V 10 bases, and 5 bases lay outside the gene matches. Germline CDR1 ENHRY, CDR2 SYGVKD. CDR3 size: 14 residues. DNA of the CDR3: TGTGCCACCTCAGGGACTAGCGGCTCCTACGAGCAGTACTTC. Translated, it gives CATSGTSGSYEQYF.

This clone was recorded many times. The same CDR3 arises from other DNA sequences in this sample as well. The chain couples TRBV27 to TRBJ2-5; D is perhaps TRBD1 (5 bases). Deletions cut 6 bases from V and 5 bases from J, with 13 bases between. The CDR3 has 13 amino acids. Germline V lookup: CDR1 MNHEY, CDR2 SMNVEV (reference sequence). The CDR3 DNA reads as TGTGCCAGCAGGATCACAGGTGGGGAGACCCAGTACTTC. It translates to CASRITGGETQYF.

The chain combines TRBV5-1 with TRBJ2-2; D gene uncertain. This CDR3 is built from 13 residues. Germline V CDR1 and CDR2: SGHRS, YFSETQ. Trimming removed 0 bases at V and 6 bases at J, with 6 bases between. The CDR3 here is CASSLVLAGELFF. The CDR3 nucleotides are TGCGCCAGCAGCTTGGTTTTGGCCGGGGAGCTGTTTTTT.

This sequence joins TRBV18 and TRBJ2-6; 9 nucleotides match TRBD1. CDR1 is KGHSH, CDR2 LQKENI, per germline. J lost 1 base, V lost 6 bases, and 13 bases had no gene match. The CDR3 length is 19 residues. CDR3 bases: TGTGCCAGCTCGCGATCTCTCTGGACAGGGGATTCTGGGGCCAACGTCCTGACTTTC. It specifies CASSRSLWTGDSGANVLTF.

This clone was counted between two and nine times. The V gene is TRBV5-1, the J gene TRBJ1-1, with a weak D call TRBD1 (6 bases). The V end was cut by 3 bases, the J end by 2 bases, with 20 bases between. Germline CDR1 and CDR2: SGHRS and YFSETQ. The CDR3 is 17 amino acids. The CDR3 nucleotides are TGCGCCAGCAGCTGGGGGCCGGGCCCCGGGGGAAACACTGAAGCTTTCTTT. This codes for CASSWGPGPGGNTEAFF.

V usage is TRBV10-2 and J usage is TRBJ2-7; unclear D gene. Looked up from germline, CDR1 is WSHSY and CDR2 is SAAADI. Trimming took off 3 bases at V and 6 bases at J, with 9 bases between the two ends. The CDR3 sequence is 12 residues long. CDR3 bases: TGCGCCAGCAGTGATGCTGGAAGCGAGCAGTACTTC. Translated, it gives CASSDAGSEQYF.

The chain combines TRBV28 with TRBJ2-7, with D possibly being TRBD2 (5 bases). This CDR3 is 15 amino acids long. Germline CDR1 MDHEN, CDR2 SYDVKM. With 6 bases removed from V and 5 bases from J, the gap between germline ends came to 20 bases. CDR3 bases: TGTGCCAGCAGCCCGCGGGTGGCTGGGAAAGACGAGCAGTACTTC. It translates to CASSPRVAGKDEQYF.

The count of this clone is one. The chain joins TRBV5-4 to TRBJ2-2, with 14 bases lining up with TRBD2. CDR3 length equals 16 residues. CDR1 SGHNT and CDR2 YYREEE come from the germline V gene (reference sequence). The ends lost 4 bases at V and 7 bases at J; junction bases unmatched: 6. The CDR3, as DNA: TGTGCCAGCAGCCGGGGACTAGCGGGAGCGGTCGGGGAGCTGTTTTTT. As protein: CASSRGLAGAVGELFF.

The chain carries TRBV2 and TRBJ2-4, with a possible D match to TRBD2 (5 bases). V shed 1 base and J shed 0 bases, with 10 bases lying between them. CDR3 size: 16 residues. Germline-derived CDR1 and CDR2 are SNHLY and FYNNEI. The CDR3 here is CASSEVALLAKNIQYF. DNA for the CDR3: TGTGCCAGCAGTGAAGTAGCGCTCCTAGCCAAAAACATTCAGTACTTC.

V gene TRBV5-6 combines with J gene TRBJ2-2; TRBD1 is a possible D gene (5 bases). CDR3 length: 16 amino acids. Germline assignment: CDR1 SGHDT and CDR2 YYEEEE. V lost 1 base to trimming and J lost 0 bases, with 10 bases between them. The CDR3 coding sequence is TGTGCCAGCAGCTTGAGGACAAACACGAACACCGGGGAGCTGTTTTTT. Protein product: CASSLRTNTNTGELFF.

The V and J genes are TRBV11-2 and TRBJ2-7, with TRBD2 as a possible D gene (6 bases). This CDR3 has 14 residues. In germline, CDR1 is SGHAT, CDR2 FQNNGV. V was shortened by 2 bases and J by 3 bases, with 11 bases between the two germline ends. This CDR3 reads CASSLKIGGYEQYF. The CDR3 DNA reads TGTGCCAGCAGCTTAAAAATCGGGGGCTACGAGCAGTACTTC.

The chain combines TRBV5-1 with TRBJ2-5; 10 bases are shared with TRBD1. After removal of 4 bases from V and 5 bases from J, the junction contained 8 bases not matched to a gene. This CDR3 spans 15 amino acids. Germline V gene sequence: CDR1 SGHRS, CDR2 YFSETQ. The CDR3 bases are TGCGCCAGCAGCCATGGGGACAGGGGCCGGGAGACCCAGTACTTC. As protein: CASSHGDRGRETQYF.

This clone was found once. The gene calls are TRBV5-1 and TRBJ2-1; TRBD1 aligns across 9 bases. The V segment lost 4 bases and the J segment 1 base; nucleotides outside the gene matches: 3. Germline assignment: CDR1 SGHRS and CDR2 YFSETQ. The CDR3 extends over 15 amino acids. CDR3 protein: CASSAGTGSYNEQFF. The CDR3 DNA reads TGCGCCAGCAGCGCCGGGACAGGGTCCTACAATGAGCAGTTCTTC. Full variable domain (missing parts from reference TRBV5-1 and TRBJ2-1): KAGVTQTPRYLIKTRGQQVTLSCSPISGHRSVSWYQQTPGQGLQFLFEYFSETQRNKGNFPGRFSGRQFSNSRSEMNVSTLELGDSALYLCASSAGTGSYNEQFFGPGTRLTVL.

This rearrangement joins TRBV6-5 to TRBJ2-7; TRBD1 matches 7 bases. J gave up 5 bases and V 4 bases, and 8 bases lay outside the gene matches. The germline V gene encodes CDR1 MNHEY and CDR2 SVGAGI. CDR3 size: 14 residues. CDR3 DNA: TGTGCCAGCAGTTCACCGGGACAGAGCGACGAGCAGTACTTC. This translates into CASSSPGQSDEQYF.

This chain links TRBV18 with TRBJ2-2, with 9 bases aligning to TRBD1. Trimming removed 3 bases from V and 2 bases from J; junction bases left unmatched: 4. Germline V gene sequence: CDR1 KGHSH, CDR2 LQKENI. This CDR3 has 16 amino acids. The DNA of the CDR3 is TGTGCCAGCTCACCGACAGGGGGTACCAACACCGGGGAGCTGTTTTTT. Amino acids: CASSPTGGTNTGELFF.

The chain combines TRBV6-6 with TRBJ2-7; 8 bases line up with TRBD2. The junction had 4 bases not matched to a gene; V was cut back by 7 bases and J by 2 bases. The CDR3 is 13 amino acids. CDR1 and CDR2 (germline): MNHNY, SVGAGI (reference sequence). CDR3 in amino acids: CASTAGGAYEQYF. The CDR3 DNA reads TGTGCCAGCACGGCGGGAGGAGCCTACGAGCAGTACTTC.

This clone has ten or more counts. The chain couples TRBV5-1 to TRBJ2-1; 8 bases are shared with TRBD2. With 4 bases clipped from V and 7 bases from J, the junction kept 13 bases outside the gene matches. CDR3 size: 16 residues. Germline-derived CDR1 and CDR2 are SGHRS and YFSETQ. The CDR3 region is CASSLKAGGGGNEQFF. Here the CDR3 DNA reads TGCGCCAGCAGCCTGAAGGCGGGAGGTGGGGGGAATGAGCAGTTCTTC.

This rearrangement joins TRBV5-1 to TRBJ2-1; 12 nucleotides line up with TRBD2. The CDR3 contains 19 residues. The germline V gene has CDR1 SGHRS and CDR2 YFSETQ. The V gene end was trimmed by 4 bases and the J gene end by 0 bases; junction bases not matched to a gene: 11. The CDR3: CASSPGTSGYQSSYNEQFF. The CDR3 DNA reads TGCGCCAGCAGCCCAGGGACTAGCGGGTACCAGAGCTCCTACAATGAGCAGTTCTTC.

This clone was observed many times. The chain uses TRBV25-1 and TRBJ2-3; 14 nucleotides match TRBD2. Trimming cost V 4 bases and J 14 bases; bases outside gene matches: 8. The CDR3 loop spans 14 amino acids. Germline CDR1 is MGHDK and CDR2 is SYGVNS. CDR3 nucleotide sequence: TGTGCCAGCAGTGGTATTGGGGGACTAGCGGGAGTGTATTTT. Protein product: CASSGIGGLAGVYF.

The V and J genes are TRBV5-1 and TRBJ2-7; 10 nucleotides agree with TRBD1. Germline V gene sequence: CDR1 SGHRS, CDR2 YFSETQ. CDR3 length: 14 residues. V shed 5 bases and J 6 bases; nucleotides not matched to a gene: 8. CDR3 bases: TGCGCCAGCAGGAGGACAGGGGGTCCACGCGAGCAGTACTTC. This encodes CASRRTGGPREQYF.